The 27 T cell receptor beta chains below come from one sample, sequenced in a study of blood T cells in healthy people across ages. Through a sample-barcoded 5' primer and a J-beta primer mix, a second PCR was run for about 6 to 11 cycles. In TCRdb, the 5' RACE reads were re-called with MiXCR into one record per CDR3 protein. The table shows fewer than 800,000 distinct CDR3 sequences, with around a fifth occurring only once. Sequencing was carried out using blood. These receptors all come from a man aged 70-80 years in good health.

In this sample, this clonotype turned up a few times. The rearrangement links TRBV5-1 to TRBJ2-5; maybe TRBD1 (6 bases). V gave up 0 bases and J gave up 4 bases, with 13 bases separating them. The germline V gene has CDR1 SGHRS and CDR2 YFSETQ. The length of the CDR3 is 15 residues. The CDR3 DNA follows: TGCGCCAGCAGCTTGGACGGGACATCGGCAGAGACCCAGTACTTC. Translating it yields CASSLDGTSAETQYF. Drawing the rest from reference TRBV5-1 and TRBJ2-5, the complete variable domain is KAGVTQTPRYLIKTRGQQVTLSCSPISGHRSVSWYQQTPGQGLQFLFEYFSETQRNKGNFPGRFSGRQFSNSRSEMNVSTLELGDSALYLCASSLDGTSAETQYFGPGTRLLVL.

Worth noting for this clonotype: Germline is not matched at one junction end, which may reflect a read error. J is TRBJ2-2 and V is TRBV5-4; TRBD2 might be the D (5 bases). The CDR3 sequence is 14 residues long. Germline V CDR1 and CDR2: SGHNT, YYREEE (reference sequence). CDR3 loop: CASSPEDLSGELVF. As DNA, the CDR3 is TGTGCCAGCAGTCCGGAGGACTTATCCGGGGAGCTGGTTTTT.

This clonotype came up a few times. For the CDR3, the DNA is TGTGCCAGCAGCTCTTTCAACCTCTTCACCGGGGAGCTGTTTTTT. Its translation is CASSSFNLFTGELFF. The chain is built from TRBV7-8 and TRBJ2-2; D gene ambiguous. Germline V lookup: CDR1 SGHVS, CDR2 FQNEAQ. V was trimmed by 4 bases and J by 4 bases, leaving 13 bases between them. The length of the CDR3 is 15 residues. Variable domain in full (rest from reference TRBV7-8 and TRBJ2-2): GAGVSQSPRYKVAKRGQDVALRCDPISGHVSLFWYQQALGQGPEFLTYFQNEAQLDKSGLPSDRFFAERPEGSVSTLKIQRTQQEDSAVYLCASSSFNLFTGELFFGEGSRLTVL.

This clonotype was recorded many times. Written as DNA, the CDR3 is TGTGCCAGCAGTTTCGGGGTACACTACGAGCAGTACTTC. The encoded protein is CASSFGVHYEQYF. The J gene is TRBJ2-7, the V gene TRBV28, with D possibly TRBD2 on 5 matching bases. Trimming cost V 3 bases and J 3 bases, with 9 bases left between them. The CDR3 length is 13 residues. Looked up from germline, CDR1 is MDHEN and CDR2 is SYDVKM.

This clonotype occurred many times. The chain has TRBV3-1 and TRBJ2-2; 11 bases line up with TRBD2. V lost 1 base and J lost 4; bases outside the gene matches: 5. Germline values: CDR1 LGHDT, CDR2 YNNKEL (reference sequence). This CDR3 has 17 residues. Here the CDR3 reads CASSQGSSGRPTGELFF. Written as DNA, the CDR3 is TGTGCCAGCAGCCAAGGCTCTAGCGGGAGGCCCACCGGGGAGCTGTTTTTT.

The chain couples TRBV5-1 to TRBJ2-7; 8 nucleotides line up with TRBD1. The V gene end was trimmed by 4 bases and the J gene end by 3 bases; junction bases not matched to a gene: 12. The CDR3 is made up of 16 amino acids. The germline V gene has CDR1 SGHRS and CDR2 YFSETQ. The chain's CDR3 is CASSGKQGAQLYEQYF. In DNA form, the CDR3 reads TGCGCCAGCAGCGGAAAGCAGGGGGCCCAACTCTACGAGCAGTACTTC. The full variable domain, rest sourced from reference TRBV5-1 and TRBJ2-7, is KAGVTQTPRYLIKTRGQQVTLSCSPISGHRSVSWYQQTPGQGLQFLFEYFSETQRNKGNFPGRFSGRQFSNSRSEMNVSTLELGDSALYLCASSGKQGAQLYEQYFGPGTRLTVT.

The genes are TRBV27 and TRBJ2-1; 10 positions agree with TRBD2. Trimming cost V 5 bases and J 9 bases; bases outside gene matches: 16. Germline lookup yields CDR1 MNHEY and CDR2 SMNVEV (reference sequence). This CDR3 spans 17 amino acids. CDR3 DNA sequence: TGTGCCAGCAGTCAATCCTTTTCCAGCGGGAGGGCTCTTGAGCAGTTCTTC. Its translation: CASSQSFSSGRALEQFF.

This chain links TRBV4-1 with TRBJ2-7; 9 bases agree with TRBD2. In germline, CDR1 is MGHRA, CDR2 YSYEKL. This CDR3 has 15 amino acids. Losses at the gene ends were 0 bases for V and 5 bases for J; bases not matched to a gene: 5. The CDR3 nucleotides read TGCGCCAGCAGCCAAGAGCGGGAGGGATGGGACGAGCAGTACTTC. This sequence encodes CASSQEREGWDEQYF.

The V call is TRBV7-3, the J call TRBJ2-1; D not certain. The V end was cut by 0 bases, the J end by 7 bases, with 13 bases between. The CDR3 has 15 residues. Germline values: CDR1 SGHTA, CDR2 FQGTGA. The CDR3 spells CASSLTPILANEQFF. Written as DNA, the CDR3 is TGTGCCAGCAGCTTAACGCCGATTCTGGCAAATGAGCAGTTCTTC.

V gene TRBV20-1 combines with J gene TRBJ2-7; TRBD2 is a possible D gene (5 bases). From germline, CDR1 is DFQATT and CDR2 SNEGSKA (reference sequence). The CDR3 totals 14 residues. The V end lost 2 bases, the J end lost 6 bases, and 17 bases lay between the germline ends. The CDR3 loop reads CSARLSSGKSEQYF. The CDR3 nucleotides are TGCAGTGCTAGACTCTCTTCCGGGAAGAGCGAGCAGTACTTC.

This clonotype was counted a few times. CDR3 DNA sequence: TGTGCCAGCAGCGTAGAGGTCAGGGAAGAGACCCAGTACTTC. Translated: CASSVEVREETQYF. This chain joins TRBV9 and TRBJ2-5, with D perhaps TRBD1 (5 bases). Trimming stripped 0 bases from V and 3 bases from J, with 9 bases between. The CDR3 has 14 residues. Looked up from germline, CDR1 is SGDLS and CDR2 is YYNGEE.

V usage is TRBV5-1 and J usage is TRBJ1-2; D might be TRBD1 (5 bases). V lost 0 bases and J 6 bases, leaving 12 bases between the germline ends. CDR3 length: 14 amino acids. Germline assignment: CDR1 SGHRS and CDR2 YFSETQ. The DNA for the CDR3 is TGCGCCAGCAGCTTGGGCCCGGGGGATAATGGCTACACCTTC. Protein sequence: CASSLGPGDNGYTF.

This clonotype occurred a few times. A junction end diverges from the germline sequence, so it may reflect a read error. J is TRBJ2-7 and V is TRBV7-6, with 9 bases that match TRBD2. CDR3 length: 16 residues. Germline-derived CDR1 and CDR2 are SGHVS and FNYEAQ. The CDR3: CASGFGWGGRANEQYF. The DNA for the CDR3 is TGTGCCAGCGGCTTCGGCTGGGGCGGGAGGGCCAACGAGCAGTACTTC. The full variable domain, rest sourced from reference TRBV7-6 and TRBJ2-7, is GAGVSQSPRYKVTKRGQDVALRCDPISGHVSLYWYRQALGQGPEFLTYFNYEAQQDKSGLPNDRFSAERPEGSISTLTIQRTEQRDSAMYRCASGFGWGGRANEQYFGPGTRLTVT.

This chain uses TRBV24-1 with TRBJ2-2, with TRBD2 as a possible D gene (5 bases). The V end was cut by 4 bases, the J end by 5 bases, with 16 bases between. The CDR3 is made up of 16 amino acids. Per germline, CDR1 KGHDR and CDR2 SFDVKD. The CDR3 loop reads CATSDPRATGTGELFF. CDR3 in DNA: TGTGCCACCAGTGACCCGAGGGCAACGGGGACCGGGGAGCTGTTTTTT.

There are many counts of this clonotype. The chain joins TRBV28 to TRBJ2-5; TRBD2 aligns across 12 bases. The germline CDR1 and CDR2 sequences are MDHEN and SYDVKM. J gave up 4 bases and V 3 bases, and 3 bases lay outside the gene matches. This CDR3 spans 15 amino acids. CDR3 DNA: TGTGCCAGCAGTTTTGGACTAGCGGGAACAGAGACCCAGTACTTC. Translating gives CASSFGLAGTETQYF.

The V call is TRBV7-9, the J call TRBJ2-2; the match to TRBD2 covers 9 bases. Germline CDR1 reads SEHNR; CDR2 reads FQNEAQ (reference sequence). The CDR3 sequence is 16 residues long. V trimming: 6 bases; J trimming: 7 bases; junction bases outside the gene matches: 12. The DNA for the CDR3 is TGTGCCAGCAGGGACGGGGCTAGCGGGACTGGCGGGGAGCTGTTTTTT. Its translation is CASRDGASGTGGELFF.

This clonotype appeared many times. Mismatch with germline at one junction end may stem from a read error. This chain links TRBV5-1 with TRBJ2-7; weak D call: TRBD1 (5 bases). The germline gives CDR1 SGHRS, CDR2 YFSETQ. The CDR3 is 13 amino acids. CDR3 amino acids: CASSLGRDYEQYF. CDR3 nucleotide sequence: TGTGCCAGCAGCCTGGGCAGGGACTACGAGCAGTACTTC.

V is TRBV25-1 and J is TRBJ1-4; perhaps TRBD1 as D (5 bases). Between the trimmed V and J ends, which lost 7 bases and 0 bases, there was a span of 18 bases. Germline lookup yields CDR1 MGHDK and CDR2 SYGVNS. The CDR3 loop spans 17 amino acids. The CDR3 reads CASTPLWGDSTNEKLFF. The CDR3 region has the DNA TGTGCCAGCACCCCTTTATGGGGGGATTCAACTAATGAAAAACTGTTTTTT.

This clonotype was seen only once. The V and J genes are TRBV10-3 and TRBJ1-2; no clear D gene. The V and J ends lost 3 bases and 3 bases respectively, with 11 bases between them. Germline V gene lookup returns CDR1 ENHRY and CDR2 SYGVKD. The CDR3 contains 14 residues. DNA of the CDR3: TGTGCCATCAGTGATGCTGTGGATTACTATGGCTACACCTTC. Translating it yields CAISDAVDYYGYTF.

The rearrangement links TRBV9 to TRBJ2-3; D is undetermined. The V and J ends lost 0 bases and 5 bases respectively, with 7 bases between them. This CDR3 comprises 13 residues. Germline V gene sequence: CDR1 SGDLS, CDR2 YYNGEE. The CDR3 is CASSVDGRDTQYF. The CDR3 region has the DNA TGTGCCAGCAGCGTAGACGGTAGAGATACGCAGTATTTT.

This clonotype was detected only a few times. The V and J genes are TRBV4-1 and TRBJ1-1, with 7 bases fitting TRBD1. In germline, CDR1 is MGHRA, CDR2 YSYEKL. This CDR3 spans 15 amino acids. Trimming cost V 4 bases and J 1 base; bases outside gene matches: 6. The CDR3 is CASSRSGQANTEAFF. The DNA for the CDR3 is TGCGCCAGCAGCCGGTCCGGACAGGCGAACACTGAAGCTTTCTTT.

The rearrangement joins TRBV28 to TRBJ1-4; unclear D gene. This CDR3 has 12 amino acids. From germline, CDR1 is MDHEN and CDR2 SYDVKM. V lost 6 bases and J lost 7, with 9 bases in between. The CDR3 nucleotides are TGTGCCAGCAGCCGCTCGGTTGAAAAACTGTTTTTT. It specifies CASSRSVEKLFF.

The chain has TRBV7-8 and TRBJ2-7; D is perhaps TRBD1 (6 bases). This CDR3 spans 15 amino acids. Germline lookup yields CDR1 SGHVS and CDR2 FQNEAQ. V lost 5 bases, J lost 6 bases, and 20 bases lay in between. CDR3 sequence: CASSPTTGIWVEQYF. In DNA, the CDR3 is TGTGCCAGCAGCCCTACCACAGGGATTTGGGTCGAGCAGTACTTC.

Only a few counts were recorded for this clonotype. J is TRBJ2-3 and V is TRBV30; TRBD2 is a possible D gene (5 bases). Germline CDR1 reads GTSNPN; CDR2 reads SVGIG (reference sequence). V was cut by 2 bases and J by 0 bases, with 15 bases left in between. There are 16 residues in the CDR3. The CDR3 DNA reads TGTGCCTGGAGTAGGAGGCTAGCAGCTAGCACAGATACGCAGTATTTT. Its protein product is CAWSRRLAASTDTQYF.

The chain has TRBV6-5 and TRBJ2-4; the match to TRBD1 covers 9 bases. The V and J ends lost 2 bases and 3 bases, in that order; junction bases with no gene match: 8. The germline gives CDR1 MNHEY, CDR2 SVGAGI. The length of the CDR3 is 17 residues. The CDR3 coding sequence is TGTGCCAGCAGTTACGGGACAGGGTTCGGTGGCAAAAACATTCAGTACTTC. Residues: CASSYGTGFGGKNIQYF.

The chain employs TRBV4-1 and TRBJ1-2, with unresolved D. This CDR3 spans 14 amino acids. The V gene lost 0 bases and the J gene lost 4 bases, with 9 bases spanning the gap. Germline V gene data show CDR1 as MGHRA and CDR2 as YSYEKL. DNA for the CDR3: TGCGCCAGCAGCCAAGATGGGGAGAGCTATGGCTACACCTTC. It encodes CASSQDGESYGYTF.

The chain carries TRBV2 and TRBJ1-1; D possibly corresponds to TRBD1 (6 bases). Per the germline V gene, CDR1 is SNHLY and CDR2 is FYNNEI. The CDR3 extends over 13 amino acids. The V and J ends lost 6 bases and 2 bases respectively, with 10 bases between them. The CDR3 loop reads CASRLDSNTEAFF. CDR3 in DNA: TGTGCCAGCAGGTTGGACAGCAACACTGAAGCTTTCTTT.